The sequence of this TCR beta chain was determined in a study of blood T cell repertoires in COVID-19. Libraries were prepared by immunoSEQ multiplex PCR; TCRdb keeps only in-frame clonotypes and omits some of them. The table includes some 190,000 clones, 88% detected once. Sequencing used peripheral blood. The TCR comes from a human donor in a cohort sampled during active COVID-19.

As DNA, the CDR3 is TGTGCCAGCAGCGTACAGGCGCTAAACAATGAGCAGTTCTTC. Translation: CASSVQALNNEQFF. The V call is TRBV9, the J call TRBJ2-1, with D unclear. The CDR3 has 14 residues. Trimming cost V 1 base and J 5 bases, with 10 bases left between them. Germline CDR1 and CDR2: SGDLS and YYNGEE.